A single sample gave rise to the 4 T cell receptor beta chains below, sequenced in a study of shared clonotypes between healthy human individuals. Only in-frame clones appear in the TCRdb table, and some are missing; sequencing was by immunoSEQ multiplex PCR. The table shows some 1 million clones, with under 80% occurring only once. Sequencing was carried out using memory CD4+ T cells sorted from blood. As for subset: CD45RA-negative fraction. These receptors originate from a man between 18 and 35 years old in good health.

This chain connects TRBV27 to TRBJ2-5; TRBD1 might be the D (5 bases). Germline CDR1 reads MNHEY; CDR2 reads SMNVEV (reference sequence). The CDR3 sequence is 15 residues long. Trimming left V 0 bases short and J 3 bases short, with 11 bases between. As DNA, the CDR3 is TGTGCCAGCAGTTTATCAAGGGGCGCGGAAGAGACCCAGTACTTC. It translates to CASSLSRGAEETQYF.

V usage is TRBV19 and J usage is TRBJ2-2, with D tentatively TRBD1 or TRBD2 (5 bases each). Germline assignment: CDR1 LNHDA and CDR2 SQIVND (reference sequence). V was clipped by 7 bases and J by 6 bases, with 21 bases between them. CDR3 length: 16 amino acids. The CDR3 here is CASIPTGRGTAGELFF. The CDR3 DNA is TGTGCCAGTATTCCCACCGGTAGAGGGACCGCCGGGGAGCTGTTTTTT.

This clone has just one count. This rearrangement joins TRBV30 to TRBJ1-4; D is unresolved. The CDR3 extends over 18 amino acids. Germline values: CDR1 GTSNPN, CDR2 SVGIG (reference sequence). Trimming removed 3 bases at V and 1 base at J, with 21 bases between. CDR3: CAWRDPGVGSGTNEKLFF. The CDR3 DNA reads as TGTGCCTGGAGAGATCCTGGGGTAGGCTCCGGAACTAATGAAAAACTGTTTTTT.

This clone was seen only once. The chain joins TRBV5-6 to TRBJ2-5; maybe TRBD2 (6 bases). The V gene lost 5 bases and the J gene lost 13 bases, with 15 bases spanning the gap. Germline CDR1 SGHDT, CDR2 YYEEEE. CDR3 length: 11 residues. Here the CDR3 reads CASSPEGRGYF. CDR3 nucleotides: TGTGCCAGCAGTCCCGAGGGGCGGGGGTACTTC.